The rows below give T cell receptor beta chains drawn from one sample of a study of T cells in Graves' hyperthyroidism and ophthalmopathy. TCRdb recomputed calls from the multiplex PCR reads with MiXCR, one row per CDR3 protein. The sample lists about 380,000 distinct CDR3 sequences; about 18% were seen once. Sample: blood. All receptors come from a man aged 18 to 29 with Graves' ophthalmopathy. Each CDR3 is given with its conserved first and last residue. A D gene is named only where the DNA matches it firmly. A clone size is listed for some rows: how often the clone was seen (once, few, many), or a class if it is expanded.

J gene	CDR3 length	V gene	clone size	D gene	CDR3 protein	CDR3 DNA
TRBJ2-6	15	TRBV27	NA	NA	CASSLSSAGANVLTF	TGTGCCAGCAGTTTATCCTCGGCTGGGGCCAACGTCCTGACTTTC
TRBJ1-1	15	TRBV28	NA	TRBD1	CASSPMDRANTEAFF	TGTGCCAGCAGCCCCATGGACAGGGCGAACACTGAAGCTTTCTTT
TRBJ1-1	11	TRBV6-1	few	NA	CASSWGSEAFF	TGTGCCAGCAGTTGGGGCAGTGAAGCTTTCTTT
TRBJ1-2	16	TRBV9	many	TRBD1	CASSHPVGQADYGYTF	TGTGCCAGCAGCCACCCCGTGGGACAGGCGGACTATGGCTACACCTTC
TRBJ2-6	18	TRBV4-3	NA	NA	CASSQVVQSLSGANVLTF	TGCGCCAGCAGCCAAGTAGTGCAGTCACTCTCTGGGGCCAACGTCCTGACTTTC
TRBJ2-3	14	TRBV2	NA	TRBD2	CASFPSGGADTQYF	TGTGCCAGCTTTCCTAGCGGAGGGGCAGATACGCAGTATTTT
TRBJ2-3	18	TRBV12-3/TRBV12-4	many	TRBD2	CASRNLLAGGPSTDTQYF	TGTGCCAGCAGAAACTTACTAGCGGGGGGCCCGAGCACAGATACGCAGTATTTT
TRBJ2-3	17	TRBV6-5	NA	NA	CASSYSIPRVQPDTQYF	TGTGCCAGCAGTTACTCGATCCCCAGGGTTCAACCAGATACGCAGTATTTT
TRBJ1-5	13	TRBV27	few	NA	CASSFGDAGAQHF	TGTGCCAGCAGTTTTGGAGATGCAGGGGCCCAGCATTTT
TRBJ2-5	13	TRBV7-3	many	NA	CASSPNSSETQYF	TGTGCCAGCAGCCCAAATAGCTCGGAGACCCAGTACTTC
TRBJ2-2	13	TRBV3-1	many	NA	CASSPDNTGELFF	TGTGCCAGCAGCCCAGACAACACCGGGGAGCTGTTTTTT
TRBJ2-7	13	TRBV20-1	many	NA	CSARSGSSYEQYF	TGCAGTGCTAGATCAGGGAGCTCCTACGAGCAGTACTTC
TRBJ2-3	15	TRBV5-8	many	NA	CASSKDRHGEDTQYF	TGTGCCAGCAGTAAGGACCGGCATGGGGAAGATACGCAGTATTTT
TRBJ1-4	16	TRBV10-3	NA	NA	CAISDSRTLEGEKLFF	TGTGCCATCAGTGATTCGAGGACCTTAGAGGGTGAAAAACTGTTTTTT
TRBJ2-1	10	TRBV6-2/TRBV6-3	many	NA	CASGTGEQFF	TGTGCCAGCGGGACTGGTGAGCAGTTCTTC
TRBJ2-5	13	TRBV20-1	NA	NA	CSAPRDSQETQYF	TGCAGTGCCCCACGGGACTCACAAGAGACCCAGTACTTC
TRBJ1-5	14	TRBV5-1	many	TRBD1	CASSLGQENQPQHF	TGCGCCAGCAGTTTGGGACAGGAGAATCAGCCCCAGCATTTT
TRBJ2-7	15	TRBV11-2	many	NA	CASSLDPGHTNEQYF	TGTGCCAGCAGCTTAGATCCGGGACACACGAACGAGCAGTACTTC
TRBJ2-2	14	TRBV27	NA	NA	CASMRSWGLGELFF	TGTGCCAGCATGAGAAGCTGGGGTTTGGGGGAGCTGTTTTTT
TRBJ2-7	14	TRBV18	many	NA	CASSPPGQPYEQYF	TGTGCCAGCTCACCTCCGGGACAACCCTACGAGCAGTACTTC
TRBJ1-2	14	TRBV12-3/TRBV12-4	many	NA	CASSLLGQGGGYTF	TGTGCCAGCAGTCTTCTGGGGCAGGGAGGAGGCTACACCTTC
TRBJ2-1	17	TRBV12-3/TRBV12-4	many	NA	CASSLVLGERTYNEQFF	TGTGCCAGCAGTTTAGTTCTTGGGGAGAGAACCTACAATGAGCAGTTCTTC
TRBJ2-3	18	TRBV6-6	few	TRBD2	CASSYDPRAGAGTDTQYF	TGTGCCAGCAGTTACGACCCGAGAGCGGGGGCCGGTACAGATACGCAGTATTTT
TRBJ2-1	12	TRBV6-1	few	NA	CASSEYGYEQFF	TGTGCCAGCAGTGAATATGGCTATGAGCAGTTCTTC
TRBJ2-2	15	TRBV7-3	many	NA	CASSLGTPNTGELFF	TGTGCCAGCAGCTTAGGGACACCGAACACCGGGGAGCTGTTTTTT
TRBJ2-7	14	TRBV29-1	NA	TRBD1	CSVDPGQGRGEQYF	TGCAGCGTCGACCCGGGACAGGGAAGAGGTGAGCAGTACTTC
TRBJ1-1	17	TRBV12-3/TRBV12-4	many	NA	CASRSVLGGGWDTEAFF	TGTGCCAGCAGGTCCGTGTTAGGGGGGGGCTGGGACACTGAAGCTTTCTTT
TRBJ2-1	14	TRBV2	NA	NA	CASSVGGGPDEQFF	TGTGCCAGCAGTGTAGGGGGGGGGCCGGATGAGCAGTTCTTC
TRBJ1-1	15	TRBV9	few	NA	CASSEGPEGNTEAFF	TGTGCCAGCAGCGAGGGCCCCGAAGGGAACACTGAAGCTTTCTTT
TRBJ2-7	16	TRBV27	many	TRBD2	CASSLQGTSGVYEQYF	TGTGCCAGCAGTTTACAGGGGACTAGCGGGGTTTACGAGCAGTACTTC
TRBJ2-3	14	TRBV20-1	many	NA	CSAKGGPTADTQYF	TGCAGTGCTAAGGGGGGTCCCACGGCAGATACGCAGTATTTT
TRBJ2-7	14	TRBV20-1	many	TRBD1	CSAFLGQGRYEQYF	TGCAGTGCTTTCCTGGGACAGGGGAGGTACGAGCAGTACTTC
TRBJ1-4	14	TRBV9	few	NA	CAISRGAPNEKLFF	TGTGCCATCAGCAGGGGCGCGCCTAATGAAAAACTGTTTTTT
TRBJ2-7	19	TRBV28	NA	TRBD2	CASSSIGVAGGLTSYEQYF	TGTGCCAGCAGTTCTATAGGAGTAGCGGGAGGGCTTACTTCCTACGAGCAGTACTTC
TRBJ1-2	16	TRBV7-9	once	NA	CASSLANVGPNYGYTF	TGTGCCAGCAGCTTAGCGAATGTGGGACCTAACTATGGCTACACCTTC
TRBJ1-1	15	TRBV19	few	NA	CASRPPREGYTEAFF	TGTGCCAGTAGACCCCCCAGGGAAGGTTACACTGAAGCTTTCTTT
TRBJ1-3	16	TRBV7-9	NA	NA	CASSLAEQLSGNTIYF	TGTGCCAGCAGCTTAGCCGAGCAGCTCTCTGGAAACACCATATATTTT
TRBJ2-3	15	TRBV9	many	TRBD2	CASSVGGGDSDTQYF	TGTGCCAGCAGCGTTGGTGGGGGGGATTCGGATACGCAGTATTTT
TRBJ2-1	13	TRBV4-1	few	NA	CASSRLAYNEQFF	TGCGCCAGCAGCCGTTTGGCTTACAATGAGCAGTTCTTC
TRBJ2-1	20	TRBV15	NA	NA	CATSRGFQDRTLTGDNEQFF	TGTGCCACCAGCAGGGGATTTCAGGACAGAACTCTTACGGGAGACAATGAGCAGTTCTTC
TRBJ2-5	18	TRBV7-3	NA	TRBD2	CASSETGTSGGAEETQYF	TGTGCCAGCAGCGAAACCGGGACTAGCGGGGGGGCCGAGGAGACCCAGTACTTC
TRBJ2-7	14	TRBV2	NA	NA	CASIEDSFSYEQYF	TGTGCCAGCATAGAAGACAGTTTCTCCTACGAGCAGTACTTC
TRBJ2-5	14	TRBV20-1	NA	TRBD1	CSANRDRGPETQYF	TGCAGTGCTAACCGGGACAGGGGGCCGGAGACCCAGTACTTC
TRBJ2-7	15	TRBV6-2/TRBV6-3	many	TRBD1	CASSRRDRDSYEQYF	TGTGCCAGCAGTCGCCGGGACAGGGACTCCTACGAGCAGTACTTC
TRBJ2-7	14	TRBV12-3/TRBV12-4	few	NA	CASSLGQHSYEQYF	TGTGCCAGCAGCCTCGGACAGCACTCCTACGAGCAGTACTTC
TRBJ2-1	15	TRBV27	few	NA	CASTAGTVPYNEQFF	TGTGCCAGCACCGCCGGGACGGTTCCCTACAATGAGCAGTTCTTC
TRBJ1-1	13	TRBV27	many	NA	CASMWSEGTEAFF	TGTGCCAGCATGTGGAGTGAGGGGACTGAAGCTTTCTTT
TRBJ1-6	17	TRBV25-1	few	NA	CASSSLTASSYNSPLHF	TGTGCCAGCAGTTCCCTGACCGCAAGCTCCTATAATTCACCCCTCCACTTT
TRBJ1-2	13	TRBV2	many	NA	CASSVAENYGYTF	TGTGCCAGCAGTGTGGCGGAGAACTATGGCTACACCTTC
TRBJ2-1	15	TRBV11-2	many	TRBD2	CASSFSGGAGNEQFF	TGTGCCAGCAGCTTCAGCGGGGGGGCAGGTAATGAGCAGTTCTTC
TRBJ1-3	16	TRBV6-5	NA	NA	CASSYRLPGSGNTIYF	TGTGCCAGCAGTTACAGGTTGCCCGGCTCTGGAAACACCATATATTTT
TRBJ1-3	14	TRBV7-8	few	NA	CASSLGTGGNTIYF	TGTGCCAGCAGCCTAGGGACGGGAGGAAACACCATATATTTT
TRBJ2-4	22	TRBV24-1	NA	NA	CATSDWRLSDGTLSEAKNIQYF	TGTGCCACCAGTGATTGGAGACTGAGTGACGGGACACTGAGTGAAGCCAAAAACATTCAGTACTTC
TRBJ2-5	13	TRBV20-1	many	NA	CSAIKAGPETQYF	TGCAGTGCTATCAAAGCAGGGCCAGAGACCCAGTACTTC
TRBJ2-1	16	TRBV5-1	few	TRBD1	CASSRAGQDSYNEQFF	TGCGCCAGCAGCAGGGCCGGACAGGACTCCTACAATGAGCAGTTCTTC